This T cell receptor beta chain was identified during a study of blood T cell repertoires in COVID-19. Study as a whole: From T cells, B-cell-depleted T cells, or PBMCs came the material, which was cDNA or gDNA.

Trimming cost V 6 bases and J 0 bases, with 12 bases left between them. CDR1 is KGHSH, CDR2 LQKENI, per germline. The CDR3 extends over 15 amino acids. This clone was counted only a few times. Libraries were prepared by immunoSEQ multiplex PCR; TCRdb keeps only in-frame clonotypes and omits some of them. In the table there are about 160,000 clones, 89% of which are singletons. The V call is TRBV18, the J call TRBJ1-5, with D perhaps matching TRBD1 (5 bases). This sequence originates from a man in his sixties with acute or convalescent COVID-19. The sample comprised peripheral blood. In nucleotides, the CDR3 is TGTGCCAGCTCTCCCCTGGGGGGTAGCAATCAGCCCCAGCATTTT. Residues: CASSPLGGSNQPQHF. The full variable domain, with the rest looked up from reference TRBV18 and TRBJ1-5, is NAGVMQNPRHLVRRRGQEARLRCSPMKGHSHVYWYRQLPEEGLKFMVYLQKENIIDESGMPKERFSAEFPKEGPSILRIQQVVRGDSAAYFCASSPLGGSNQPQHFGDGTRLSIL.